Listed below are T cell receptor beta chains from one sample, sequenced in a study of T cell repertoires in ileal Crohn's disease. The assay was immunoSEQ multiplex PCR, and TCRdb's table has in-frame clones only and misses some. The sample lists roughly 13,000 clones, roughly 80% seen once, with under 20% in the top ten. Material for sequencing was ileal tissue. Receptor source: an adult with Crohn's disease. The CDR3 runs from the conserved cysteine through the conserved F or W. Each record gives: V gene, J gene, D gene, clone size, CDR3 DNA, CDR3 protein. A D gene is named only where the DNA matches it firmly. Only part of the rows carry a size: once, few, many, or a class if the clone is expanded.

>TRBV5-6|TRBJ1-4|.|.
TGTGCCAGCAGCTTGGCCGCGGCGGGTAGGACCTTTAATGAAAAACTGTTTTTT
CASSLAAAGRTFNEKLFF
>TRBV19|TRBJ1-1|TRBD1|.
TGTGCCAGTAGGGCGGACAGGAGGGCTTTCTTT
CASRADRRAFF
>TRBV6-1|TRBJ2-2|.|few
TGTGCCAGCAGTCAGGGTCCCACCGGGGAGCTGTTTTTT
CASSQGPTGELFF
>TRBV6-6|TRBJ2-5|TRBD1|few
TGTGCCAGCAGTTACGACAGGGACGAGACCCAGTACTTC
CASSYDRDETQYF
>TRBV5-1|TRBJ2-2|.|once
TGCGCCAGCAGCACGCAGGGGGGCACCGGGGAGCTGTTTTTT
CASSTQGGTGELFF
>TRBV7-2|TRBJ2-3|TRBD2|few
TGTGCCAGCAGCCGCCGACTAGCGGGGACTAGCACAGATACGCAGTATTTT
CASSRRLAGTSTDTQYF
>TRBV6-5|TRBJ2-5|TRBD2|.
TGTGCCAGCAGTCGTAGCGGGAGACGCACAGAGACCCAGTACTTC
CASSRSGRRTETQYF
>TRBV19|TRBJ2-7|TRBD1|.
TGTGCCAGTAGCGGACAGGGATTCGACGAGCAGTACTTC
CASSGQGFDEQYF
>TRBV7-4|TRBJ2-1|.|few
TGTGCCAGCAGCTTTGGGAGGAATGAGCAGTTCTTC
CASSFGRNEQFF
>TRBV28|TRBJ1-5|TRBD1|.
TGTGCCAGCAGTTGCCCGGACAGGGGCGGTTCAAGCAATCAGCCCCAGCATTTT
CASSCPDRGGSSNQPQHF
>TRBV6-5|TRBJ2-5|.|.
TGTGCCAGCAGTTACTCTGGACTACAAGAGACCCAGTACTTC
CASSYSGLQETQYF
>TRBV6-1|TRBJ1-1|.|.
TGTGCCAGCAGTGCGTTGCAGGCGGGCACTGAAGCTTTCTTT
CASSALQAGTEAFF
>TRBV30|TRBJ2-7|.|.
TGTGCCTGGAGTGGAGAGGTAGAGCAGTACTTC
CAWSGEVEQYF
>TRBV28|TRBJ2-5|TRBD2|.
TGTGCCACCTTACTAGCGGGAGAAGAGACCCAGTACTTC
CATLLAGEETQYF
>TRBV7-2|TRBJ2-7|.|.
TGTGCCAGCAGCCGGGAAAAGTTTTTTCGATCGGATGAGCAGTACTTC
CASSREKFFRSDEQYF
>TRBV7-8|TRBJ1-1|.|once
TGTGCCAGCAGCTACCGGGTGGAGAACACTGAAGCTTTCTTT
CASSYRVENTEAFF
>TRBV11-1|TRBJ2-1|TRBD2|.
TGTGCCAGCAGCCAGGCGTCTAGCGGAACCAATGAGCAGTTCTTC
CASSQASSGTNEQFF
>TRBV28|TRBJ2-2|TRBD1|.
TGTGCCAGCAGTTGGGGACAGGGCCCGAACACCGGGGAGCTGTTTTTT
CASSWGQGPNTGELFF
>TRBV7-9|TRBJ2-1|TRBD2|.
TGTGCCAGCAGCCGGGGACTAGCGGGAGGGAGTAACTACAATGAGCAGTTCTTC
CASSRGLAGGSNYNEQFF
>TRBV10-3|TRBJ2-3|TRBD1|once
TGTGCCATCAGAATGACAGGGAACTTCGATACGCAGTATTTT
CAIRMTGNFDTQYF
>TRBV27|TRBJ1-3|.|.
TGTGCCAGCAGTTTCCGCCACAGACAGCTATGCTCTGGAAACACCATATATTTT
CASSFRHRQLCSGNTIYF
>TRBV2|TRBJ1-2|.|.
TGTGCCAGCAGTGTTGGAGGAGATAACTATGGCTACACCTTC
CASSVGGDNYGYTF
>TRBV19|TRBJ2-5|.|.
TGTGCCAGTAGTTCGGGGGTCGAGACCCAGTACTTC
CASSSGVETQYF
>TRBV28|TRBJ1-1|.|.
TGTGCCAGCAGCGACGCTGGGGGGGCTTTCTTT
CASSDAGGAFF
>TRBV2|TRBJ2-6|.|.
TGTGCCAGCAGTGACGGTGGGGCCAACGTCCTGACTTTC
CASSDGGANVLTF
>TRBV13|TRBJ2-3|TRBD2|.
TGTGCCAGCAGGGGCCTAGCGGGGGGGATGAAAGATACGCAGTATTTT
CASRGLAGGMKDTQYF
>TRBV11-3|TRBJ2-2|.|once
TGTGCCAGCAGCTTAGCTCTGGGGGGAGCGAACACCGGGGAGCTGTTTTTT
CASSLALGGANTGELFF
>TRBV7-2|TRBJ2-7|.|few
TGTGCCAGCAGGCCCTGGCGGGACTCCTACGAGCAGTACTTC
CASRPWRDSYEQYF
>TRBV5-4|TRBJ2-3|TRBD2|.
TGTGCCAGCGGACTAGCGGGATCGGATACGCAGTATTTT
CASGLAGSDTQYF
>TRBV2|TRBJ1-3|TRBD1|.
TGTGCCAGCAAGGGACAGGGGGAATACTTCTCTGGAAACACCATATATTTT
CASKGQGEYFSGNTIYF
>TRBV18|TRBJ2-6|.|.
TGTGCCAGCTCACCTACCCGGACAGTCTCTGGGGCCAACGTCCTGACTTTC
CASSPTRTVSGANVLTF
>TRBV7-9|TRBJ1-1|.|.
TGTGCCAGCAGCCGCCAGGGCGAAATCGCTTTCTTT
CASSRQGEIAFF
>TRBV12-5|TRBJ1-3|.|.
TGTGCTAGTGGGCAAGGGGCTGGGGACACCATATATTTT
CASGQGAGDTIYF
>TRBV5-1|TRBJ2-1|TRBD1|.
TGCGCCAGCAGCTCGGACAGGTACGGTGAGCAGTTCTTC
CASSSDRYGEQFF
>TRBV6-5|TRBJ1-3|.|few
TGTGCCAGCAGTTATGGGGCAGGGGATCTTGGAAACACCATATATTTT
CASSYGAGDLGNTIYF
>TRBV11-2|TRBJ1-4|.|.
TGTGCCAGCAGCTTAACACCGGGGTCGAGTTTCGAAAAACTGTTTTTT
CASSLTPGSSFEKLFF
>TRBV11-2|TRBJ1-1|.|.
TGTGCCAGCAGTCTACCAGGGTTCACTGAAGCTTTCTTT
CASSLPGFTEAFF
>TRBV4-1|TRBJ2-5|.|.
TGCGCCAGCAGCCAAGTAACAGTTAAAGAGACCCAGTACTTC
CASSQVTVKETQYF
>TRBV4-3|TRBJ1-2|.|.
TGCGCCAGCAGCCAGGCCGACAGAGCTAACTATGGCTACACCTTC
CASSQADRANYGYTF
>TRBV29-1|TRBJ1-1|TRBD1|.
TGCAGCGTTAGGACAGGGGGGGACACTGAAGCTTTCTTT
CSVRTGGDTEAFF
>TRBV30|TRBJ1-1|TRBD1|.
TGTGCCTGGATCCCACAGGGGGCAGGGAACACTGAAGCTTTCTTT
CAWIPQGAGNTEAFF
>TRBV18|TRBJ2-5|TRBD2|.
TGTGCCAGCTCACCACCGGCTAGCGGATGGGTGGAGACCCAGTACTTC
CASSPPASGWVETQYF
>TRBV11-3|TRBJ1-2|TRBD1|few
TGTGCCAGCAGCTCATCCGGGACAGGGTTAAGGACCTTC
CASSSSGTGLRTF
>TRBV5-4|TRBJ2-5|TRBD2|.
TGTGCCAGCAGCTTGAATTGGGGGGGGGAGACCCAGTACTTC
CASSLNWGGETQYF
>TRBV4-1|TRBJ1-4|TRBD1|.
TGCGCCAGCAGCCAAGTAAGGACAGGGGCAGAAAAACTGTTTTTT
CASSQVRTGAEKLFF
>TRBV6-4|TRBJ2-7|TRBD2|.
TGTGCCAGCAGTCGGACTAGCGGGAGCGACGAGCAGTACTTC
CASSRTSGSDEQYF
>TRBV7-9|TRBJ2-5|.|.
TGTGCCAGCAGCCCACAAGAGACCCAGTACTTC
CASSPQETQYF
>TRBV6-6|TRBJ1-5|.|few
TGTGCCAGCAGGGCTAGACAAGGGGGAGGGAATCAGCCCCAGCATTTT
CASRARQGGGNQPQHF
>TRBV7-9|TRBJ2-2|.|.
TGTGCCAGCAGGAGCGGGCCCGGGGAGCTGTTTTTT
CASRSGPGELFF
>TRBV7-2|TRBJ2-1|TRBD2|.
TGTGCCAGCAGACTAGCGGGGGGTAGGAGCTCCTACAATGAGCAGTTCTTC
CASRLAGGRSSYNEQFF
>TRBV6-1|TRBJ1-2|TRBD1|.
TGTGCCAGCAGTGAAGTTGGGGGACAGGGTCGTGGCTACACCTTC
CASSEVGGQGRGYTF
>TRBV2|TRBJ2-1|TRBD2|.
TGTGCCAGCAGTGCTAGCGGGGGGGGCCACAATGAGCAGTTCTTC
CASSASGGGHNEQFF
>TRBV7-2|TRBJ1-2|TRBD1|.
TGTGCCAGCAGCTTTTCGGACAGGGGGTACACCTTC
CASSFSDRGYTF
>TRBV10-3|TRBJ2-3|.|.
TGTGCCATCACAACAGGGCTATTAGATACGCAGTATTTT
CAITTGLLDTQYF
>TRBV2|TRBJ2-5|.|.
TGTGCCAGCAGTGCGAACCGGCCGCATCCAGCGGAGACCCAGTACTTC
CASSANRPHPAETQYF
>TRBV6-1|TRBJ2-5|.|.
TGTGCCAGCAGTGTTGGCCTAGAGACCCAGTACTTC
CASSVGLETQYF
>TRBV7-6|TRBJ2-7|TRBD2|.
TGTGCCAGCAGCTTAGCAAGCGGGGGCCGCCCCTACGAGCAGTACTTC
CASSLASGGRPYEQYF
>TRBV5-6|TRBJ2-2|.|.
TGTGCCAGCAGGGATGGACGGCGGGTGGGGACCGGGGAGCTGTTTTTT
CASRDGRRVGTGELFF
>TRBV5-6|TRBJ1-5|.|.
TGTGCCAGCAGCTTGATTCGGGAACTCAATCAGCCCCAGCATTTT
CASSLIRELNQPQHF
>TRBV28|TRBJ1-5|.|.
TGTGCCAGCAGTCAGCTTGCGGCTGGCAATCAGCCCCAGCATTTT
CASSQLAAGNQPQHF